The sequence of this TCR beta chain was determined in a study of T cells after yellow fever vaccination. V lost 0 bases, J lost 9 bases, and 15 bases lay in between. Germline loops: CDR1 LNHNV, CDR2 YYDKDF (reference sequence). The CDR3 is 15 amino acids. It was through 5'RACE template switching that TCR cDNA was made, with a universal primer site and UMIs added. TCRdb analysed the 5' RACE reads with MiXCR anew, one entry per CDR3 protein. The sample lists some 390,000 distinct CDR3 sequences, approximately 6% occurring once. Notes on the study in general: Most primary-vaccination clones recurred post-booster (roughly 96% CD4, just over 85% CD8). When the response was secondary, it was weaker but reached its peak faster, day 5 versus 15.

This clonotype appeared a few times. Its antigen is currently unknown. The material was PBMCs, obtained 5 days after the yellow fever booster vaccination. This receptor was identified in a man under 40 who received the YFV17D yellow fever vaccine. The rearrangement uses TRBV15 and TRBJ1-5; no clear D gene. The CDR3 region is CATSREGGVGRPQHF. The CDR3 DNA follows: TGTGCCACCAGCAGAGAGGGTGGGGTAGGGAGGCCCCAGCATTTT.